This T cell receptor (beta chain) was recovered during a study of control samples from healthy donors and cancer patients. Assay used: immunoSEQ multiplex PCR; TCRdb lists only in-frame clones, some missing. Here the sample spans tens of thousands of clones, approximately 90% being singletons. This sequence was found in a man aged 30-40 years with colorectal cancer. Sequencing input: PBMCs.

CDR3 loop: CAISEGKPGVNTEAFF. The DNA of the CDR3 is TGTGCCATCAGTGAGGGGAAGCCTGGGGTGAACACTGAAGCTTTCTTT. The chain combines TRBV10-3 with TRBJ1-1; D not resolved. The V gene lost 2 bases and the J gene lost 0 bases, with 13 bases spanning the gap. The germline gives CDR1 ENHRY, CDR2 SYGVKD. There are 16 residues in the CDR3.